This passage covers 20 T cell receptor beta chains from one sample sequenced in a study of CXCR3-negative and CXCR3-positive naive CD8 T cells. Carrying UMI labels, the TRB cDNA libraries were prepared through 5' RACE. TCRdb reprocessed the 5' RACE reads and keeps a single row for each CDR3 protein, giving no DNA. The table counts more than 45,000 distinct CDR3 sequences; around 22% lies in the top ten. Sequencing input: memory CD8+ T cells from blood. The receptors stem from a human donor in good health. Some clones in this sample may be carry-over from other donors' samples.

The chain combines TRBV7-3 with TRBJ2-7; TCRdb's assignment of TRBD2 cannot be checked, as there is no DNA. Germline V gene lookup returns CDR1 SGHTA and CDR2 FQGTGA. The CDR3 has 15 amino acids. The CDR3 is CASSLTSGGVYEQYF.

The chain couples TRBV10-1 to TRBJ2-5; as DNA is missing, the TRBD1 call by TCRdb cannot be tested. Looked up from germline, CDR1 is WNHNN and CDR2 is SYGVQD (reference sequence). The CDR3 consists of 14 residues. The CDR3 here is CASSRTGVDETQYF.

The V gene is TRBV28, the J gene TRBJ1-6; TCRdb's assignment of TRBD1 cannot be checked, as there is no DNA. The CDR3 has 16 residues. Germline CDR1 reads MDHEN; CDR2 reads SYDVKM. CDR3 in amino acids: CASSLMGWTGDSPLHF.

Here the CDR3 reads CATRTKPGELFF. The rearrangement uses TRBV15 and TRBJ2-2. Germline lookup yields CDR1 LNHNV and CDR2 YYDKDF (reference sequence). CDR3 length: 12 residues.

The rearrangement uses TRBV6-5 and TRBJ1-1. The CDR3 has 13 residues. Germline CDR1 is MNHEY and CDR2 is SVGAGI. CDR3 loop: CAISELLTRGAFF.

V gene TRBV12-3 or TRBV12-4 combines with J gene TRBJ2-7; there is no DNA to check the TCRdb D call of TRBD1. CDR3 length: 15 amino acids. CDR3 in amino acids: CASSPLGTGTYEQYF.

This chain links TRBV29-1 with TRBJ1-1. The CDR3 spans 12 residues. CDR1 is SQVTM and CDR2 is ANQGSEA in the germline V gene. The CDR3 loop reads CSVVSMNTEAFF.

The chain has TRBV7-9 and TRBJ2-7; TCRdb picks TRBD1, but there is no DNA to check that call. The CDR3 is made up of 12 amino acids. Germline lookup yields CDR1 SEHNR and CDR2 FQNEAQ (reference sequence). CDR3 amino acids: CASSLQGPEQYF.

The chain has TRBV2 and TRBJ2-2; absent DNA, TCRdb's TRBD1 call cannot be checked. This CDR3 is built from 14 residues. Germline V gene data show CDR1 as SNHLY and CDR2 as FYNNEI. The CDR3 sequence: CASTIGQGTGELFF.

The genes are TRBV7-2 and TRBJ1-1. CDR3 length equals 16 residues. Germline V gene sequence: CDR1 SGHTA, CDR2 FQGNSA. The CDR3: CASSLQEGPMNTEAFF. Together with reference TRBV7-2 and TRBJ1-1, the CDR3 gives the full variable domain: GAGVSQSPSNKVTEKGKDVELRCDPISGHTALYWYRQSLGQGLEFLIYFQGNSAPDKSGLPSDRFSAERTGGSVSTLTIQRTQQEDSAVYLCASSLQEGPMNTEAFFGQGTRLTVV.

This chain joins TRBV7-9 and TRBJ2-7; the D gene TCRdb calls, TRBD2, cannot be checked with no DNA. CDR3 size: 14 residues. Germline V gene lookup returns CDR1 SEHNR and CDR2 FQNEAQ (reference sequence). The CDR3 sequence: CASSYTSAGYEQYF.

The rearrangement joins TRBV29-1 to TRBJ2-7. This CDR3 has 13 amino acids. The germline gives CDR1 SQVTM, CDR2 ANQGSEA. CDR3 in amino acids: CSVEDPQSYEQYF.

The V call is TRBV25-1, the J call TRBJ1-1. This CDR3 region has 14 residues. The V gene's germline CDR1 is MGHDK and CDR2 SYGVNS. The CDR3 sequence is CASSEYSETTEAFF.

The chain uses TRBV29-1 and TRBJ1-2; TCRdb picks TRBD1, but there is no DNA to check that call. Germline CDR1 and CDR2: SQVTM and ANQGSEA. The CDR3 length is 14 residues. The CDR3 is CSVEERGVIYGYTF.

The chain couples TRBV7-3 to TRBJ2-3. This CDR3 contains 15 residues. CDR1 SGHTA and CDR2 FQGTGA come from the germline V gene. CDR3 sequence reads: CASSLSVSRGDTQYF.

V and J are TRBV29-1 and TRBJ2-7. CDR3 length: 14 residues. Germline-derived CDR1 and CDR2 are SQVTM and ANQGSEA. CDR3 sequence: CSVESVDSSYEQYF.

The V and J genes are TRBV13 and TRBJ2-1; there is no DNA to check the TCRdb D call of TRBD2. The CDR3 runs to 15 residues. The germline gives CDR1 PRHDT, CDR2 FYEKMQ (reference sequence). The CDR3 spells CASSARTSGRYEQFF.

The chain recombines TRBV12-3 or TRBV12-4 with TRBJ2-7; absent DNA, TCRdb's TRBD2 call cannot be checked. This CDR3 region has 13 residues. This CDR3 reads CASSPGDAGEQYF.

The chain carries TRBV7-9 and TRBJ2-5. In germline, CDR1 is SEHNR, CDR2 FQNEAQ (reference sequence). The CDR3 sequence is 12 residues long. The CDR3 is CASSWDSGTQYF.

The chain uses TRBV10-1 and TRBJ1-1. Germline CDR1 WNHNN, CDR2 SYGVQD (reference sequence). CDR3 length: 13 amino acids. The CDR3 region is CASSETPGAEAFF.